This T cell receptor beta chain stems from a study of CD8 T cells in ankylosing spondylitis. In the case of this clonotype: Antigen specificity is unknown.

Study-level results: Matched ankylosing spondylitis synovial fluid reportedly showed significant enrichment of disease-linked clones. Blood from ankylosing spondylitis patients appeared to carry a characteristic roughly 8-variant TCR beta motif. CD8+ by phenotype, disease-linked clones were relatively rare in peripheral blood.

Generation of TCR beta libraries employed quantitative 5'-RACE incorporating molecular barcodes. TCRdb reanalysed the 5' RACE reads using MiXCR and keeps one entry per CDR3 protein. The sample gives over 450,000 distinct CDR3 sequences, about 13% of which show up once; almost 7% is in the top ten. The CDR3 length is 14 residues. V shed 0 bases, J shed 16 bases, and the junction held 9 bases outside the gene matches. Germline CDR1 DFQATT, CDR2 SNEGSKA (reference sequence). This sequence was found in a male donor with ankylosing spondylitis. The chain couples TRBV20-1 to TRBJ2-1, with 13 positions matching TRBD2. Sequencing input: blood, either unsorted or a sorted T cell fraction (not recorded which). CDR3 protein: CSARDPGLAGDHFF. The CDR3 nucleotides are TGCAGTGCTAGAGATCCCGGACTAGCGGGAGATCATTTCTTC.